This T cell receptor (beta chain) was retrieved from a study of siplizumab effects on memory and regulatory T cells. Germline V lookup: CDR1 MNHEY, CDR2 SMNVEV (reference sequence). V lost 1 base and J lost 4; bases outside the gene matches: 3. The CDR3 has 15 amino acids. Produced via immunoSEQ multiplex PCR; TCRdb's table is partial and in-frame only. The table has about 100,000 clones, about 90% seen once. Study-wide points: Roughly 75-97% of proliferating clones (CD4+ or CD8+) could not be assigned a naive or memory phenotype. The apparent diversity of naive T cells exceeded that of memory cells, and naive T cells seemed to make a major contribution to the alloresponse.

As for this clone: Its antigen is unidentified.

This chain joins TRBV27 and TRBJ2-7; TRBD1 agrees at 11 bases. Sequenced material: Tregs sorted from blood. The TCR comes from a human donor in good health. This CDR3 is CASSLFGTGGYEQYF. Written as DNA, the CDR3 is TGTGCCAGCAGTTTATTTGGGACAGGGGGTTACGAGCAGTACTTC.